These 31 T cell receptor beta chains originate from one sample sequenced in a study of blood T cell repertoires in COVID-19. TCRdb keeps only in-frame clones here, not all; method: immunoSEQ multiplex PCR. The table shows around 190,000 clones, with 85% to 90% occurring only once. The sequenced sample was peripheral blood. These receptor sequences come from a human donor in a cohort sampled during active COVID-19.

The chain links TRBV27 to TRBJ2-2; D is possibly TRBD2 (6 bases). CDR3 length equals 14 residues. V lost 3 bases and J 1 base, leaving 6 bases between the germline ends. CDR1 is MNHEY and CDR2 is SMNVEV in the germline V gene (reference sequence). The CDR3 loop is CASSFGGNTGELFF. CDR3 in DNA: TGTGCCAGCAGTTTCGGGGGGAACACCGGGGAGCTGTTTTTT.

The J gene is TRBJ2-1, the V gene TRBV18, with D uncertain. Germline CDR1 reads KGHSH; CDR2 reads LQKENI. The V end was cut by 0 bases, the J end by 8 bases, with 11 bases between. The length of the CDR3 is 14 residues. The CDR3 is CASSPPVRVYEQFF. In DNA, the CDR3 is TGTGCCAGCTCACCACCGGTGCGAGTGTATGAGCAGTTCTTC.

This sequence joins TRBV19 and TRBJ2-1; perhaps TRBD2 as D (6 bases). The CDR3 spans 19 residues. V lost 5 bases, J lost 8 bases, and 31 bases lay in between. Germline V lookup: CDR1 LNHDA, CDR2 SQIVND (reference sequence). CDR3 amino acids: CASSLKIGEPGLPRHEQFF. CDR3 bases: TGTGCCAGTAGTTTAAAGATAGGGGAACCGGGACTCCCGAGGCATGAGCAGTTCTTC.

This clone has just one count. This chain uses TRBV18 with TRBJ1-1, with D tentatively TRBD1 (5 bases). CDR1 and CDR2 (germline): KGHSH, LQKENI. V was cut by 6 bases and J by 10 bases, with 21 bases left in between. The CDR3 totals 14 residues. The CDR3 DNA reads TGTGCCAGCTCCCAAGACACCCAGAGTACAGGAGCTTTCTTT. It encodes CASSQDTQSTGAFF.

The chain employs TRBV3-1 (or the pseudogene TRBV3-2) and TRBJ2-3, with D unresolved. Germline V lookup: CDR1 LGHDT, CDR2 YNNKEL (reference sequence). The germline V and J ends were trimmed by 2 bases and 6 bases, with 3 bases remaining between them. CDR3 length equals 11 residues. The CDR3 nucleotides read TGTGCCAGCAGCCAACTTGATACGCAGTATTTT. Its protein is CASSQLDTQYF.

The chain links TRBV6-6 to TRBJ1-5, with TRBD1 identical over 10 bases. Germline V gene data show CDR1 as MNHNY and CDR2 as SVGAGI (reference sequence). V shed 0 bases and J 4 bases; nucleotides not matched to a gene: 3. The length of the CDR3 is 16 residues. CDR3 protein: CASSYSTGGANQPQHF. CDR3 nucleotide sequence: TGTGCCAGCAGTTACTCGACAGGGGGCGCGAATCAGCCCCAGCATTTT.

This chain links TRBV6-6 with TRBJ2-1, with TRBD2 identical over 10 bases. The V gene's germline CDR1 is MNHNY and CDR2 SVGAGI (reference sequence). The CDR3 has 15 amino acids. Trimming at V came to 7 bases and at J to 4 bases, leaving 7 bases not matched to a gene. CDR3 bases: TGTGCCAGCACGCTAGCGGGGGAGAATTACAATGAGCAGTTCTTC. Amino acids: CASTLAGENYNEQFF.

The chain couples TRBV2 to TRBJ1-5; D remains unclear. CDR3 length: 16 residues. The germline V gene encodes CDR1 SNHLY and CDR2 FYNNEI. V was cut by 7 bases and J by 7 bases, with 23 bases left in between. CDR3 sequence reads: CASTLPSPGSPQPQHF. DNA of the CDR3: TGTGCCAGCACCTTGCCGTCCCCGGGGAGTCCCCAGCCCCAGCATTTT.

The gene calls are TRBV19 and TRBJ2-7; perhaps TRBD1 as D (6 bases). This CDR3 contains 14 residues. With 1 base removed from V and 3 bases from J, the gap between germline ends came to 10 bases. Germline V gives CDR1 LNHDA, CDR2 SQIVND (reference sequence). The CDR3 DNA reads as TGTGCCAGTAGTATAGGACAGGTCAGCTACGAGCAGTACTTC. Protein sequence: CASSIGQVSYEQYF.

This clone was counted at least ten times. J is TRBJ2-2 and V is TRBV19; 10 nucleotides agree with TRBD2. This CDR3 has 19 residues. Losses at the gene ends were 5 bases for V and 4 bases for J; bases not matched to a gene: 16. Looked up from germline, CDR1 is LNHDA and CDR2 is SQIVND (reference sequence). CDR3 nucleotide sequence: TGTGCCAGTAGTCCATCGGGGATCTCGGGACTAGCGTTCACCGGGGAGCTGTTTTTT. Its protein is CASSPSGISGLAFTGELFF.

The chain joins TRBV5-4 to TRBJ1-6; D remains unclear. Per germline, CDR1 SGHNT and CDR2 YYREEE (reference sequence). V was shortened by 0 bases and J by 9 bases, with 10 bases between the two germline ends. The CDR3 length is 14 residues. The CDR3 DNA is TGTGCCAGCAGCTTGGTCGGTTTCGGTTCACCCCTCCACTTT. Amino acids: CASSLVGFGSPLHF. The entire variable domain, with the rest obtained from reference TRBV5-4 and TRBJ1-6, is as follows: ETGVTQSPTHLIKTRGQQVTLRCSSQSGHNTVSWYQQALGQGPQFIFQYYREEENGRGNFPPRFSGLQFPNYSSELNVNALELDDSALYLCASSLVGFGSPLHFGNGTRLTVT.

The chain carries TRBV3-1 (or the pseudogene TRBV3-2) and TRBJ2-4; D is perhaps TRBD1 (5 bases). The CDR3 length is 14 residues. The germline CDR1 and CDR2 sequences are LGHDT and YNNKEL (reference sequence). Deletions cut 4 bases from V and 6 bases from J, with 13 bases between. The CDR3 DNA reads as TGTGCCAGCAGCCCCTGGGGCCCAGGAAACATTCAGTACTTC. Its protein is CASSPWGPGNIQYF.

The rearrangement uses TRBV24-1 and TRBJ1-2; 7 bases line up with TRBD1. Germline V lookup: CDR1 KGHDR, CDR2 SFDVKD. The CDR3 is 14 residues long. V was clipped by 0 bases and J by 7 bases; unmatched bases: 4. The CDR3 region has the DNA TGTGCCACCAGTGATTTGGGGACAGCGGCTGGCTACACCTTC. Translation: CATSDLGTAAGYTF.

CDR3 amino acids: CATSGGVGAGGNYGYTF. The CDR3 coding sequence is TGTGCCACCAGTGGAGGCGTGGGGGCAGGGGGCAACTATGGCTACACCTTC. This chain joins TRBV24-1 and TRBJ1-2, with 8 bases lining up with TRBD1. The CDR3 runs 17 residues. Losses at the gene ends were 5 bases for V and 2 bases for J; bases not matched to a gene: 12. Per germline, CDR1 KGHDR and CDR2 SFDVKD.

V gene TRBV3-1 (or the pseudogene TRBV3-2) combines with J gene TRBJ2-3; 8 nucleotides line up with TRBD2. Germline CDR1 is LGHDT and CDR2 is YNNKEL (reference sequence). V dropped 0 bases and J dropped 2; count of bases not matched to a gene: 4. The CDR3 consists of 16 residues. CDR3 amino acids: CASSQDLRGDTDTQYF. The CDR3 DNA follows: TGTGCCAGCAGCCAAGATTTGCGGGGGGACACAGATACGCAGTATTTT.

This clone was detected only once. The DNA of the CDR3 is TGTGCCACCAGTGGCCCGGGTAGCAATCAGCCCCAGCATTTT. Its translation is CATSGPGSNQPQHF. The J gene is TRBJ1-5, the V gene TRBV24-1; no firm D call. The V and J ends lost 5 bases and 0 bases respectively, with 7 bases between them. Per the germline V gene, CDR1 is KGHDR and CDR2 is SFDVKD. The CDR3 is 14 amino acids.

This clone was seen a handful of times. CDR3 sequence reads: CASSPWTGLSYEQYF. Written as DNA, the CDR3 is TGTGCCAGTAGTCCGTGGACAGGCCTCTCCTACGAGCAGTACTTC. The chain is built from TRBV19 and TRBJ2-7; the match to TRBD1 covers 7 bases. V trimming: 5 bases; J trimming: 0 bases; junction bases outside the gene matches: 7. From germline, CDR1 is LNHDA and CDR2 SQIVND (reference sequence). The CDR3 consists of 15 residues. The variable domain in full, completed from reference TRBV19 and TRBJ2-7, reads DGGITQSPKYLFRKEGQNVTLSCEQNLNHDAMYWYRQDPGQGLRLIYYSQIVNDFQKGDIAEGYSVSREKKESFPLTVTSAQKNPTAFYLCASSPWTGLSYEQYFGPGTRLTVT.

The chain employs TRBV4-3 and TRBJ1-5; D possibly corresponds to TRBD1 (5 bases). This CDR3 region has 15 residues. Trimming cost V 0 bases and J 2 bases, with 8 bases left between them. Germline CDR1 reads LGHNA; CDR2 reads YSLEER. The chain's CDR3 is CASSQDIRGNQPQHF. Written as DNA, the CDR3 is TGCGCCAGCAGCCAAGATATCAGGGGCAATCAGCCCCAGCATTTT.

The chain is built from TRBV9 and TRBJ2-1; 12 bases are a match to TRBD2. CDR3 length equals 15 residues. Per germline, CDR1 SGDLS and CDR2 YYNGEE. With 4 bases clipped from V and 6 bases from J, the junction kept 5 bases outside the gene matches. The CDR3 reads CASSFLAGGGNEQFF. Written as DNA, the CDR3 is TGTGCCAGCAGCTTTCTAGCGGGAGGGGGCAATGAGCAGTTCTTC.

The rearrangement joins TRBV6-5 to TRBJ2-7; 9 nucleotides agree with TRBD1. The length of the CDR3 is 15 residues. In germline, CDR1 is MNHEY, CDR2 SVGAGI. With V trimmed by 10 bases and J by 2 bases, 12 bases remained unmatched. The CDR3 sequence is CATRRTGATAYEQYF. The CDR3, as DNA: TGTGCCACGCGGAGGACAGGGGCCACAGCCTACGAGCAGTACTTC.

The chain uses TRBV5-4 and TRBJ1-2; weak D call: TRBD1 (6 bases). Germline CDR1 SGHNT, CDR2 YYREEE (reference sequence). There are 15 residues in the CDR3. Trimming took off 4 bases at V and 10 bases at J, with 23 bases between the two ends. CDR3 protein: CASSPGLDRIGLYTF. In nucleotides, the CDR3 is TGTGCCAGCAGCCCCGGCCTGGACAGAATAGGGCTCTACACCTTC.

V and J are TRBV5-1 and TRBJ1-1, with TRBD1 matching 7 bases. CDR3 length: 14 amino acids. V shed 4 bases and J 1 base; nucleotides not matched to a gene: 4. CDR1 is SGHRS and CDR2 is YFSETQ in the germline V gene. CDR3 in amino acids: CASSLRQGNTEAFF. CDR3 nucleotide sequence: TGCGCCAGCAGCCTAAGACAGGGGAACACTGAAGCTTTCTTT.

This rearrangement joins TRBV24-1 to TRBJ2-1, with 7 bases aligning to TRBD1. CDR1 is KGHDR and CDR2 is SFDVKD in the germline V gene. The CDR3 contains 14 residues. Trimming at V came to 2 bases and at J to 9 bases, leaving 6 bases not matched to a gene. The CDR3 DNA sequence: TGTGCCACCAGTGATTCGTACAGGGGTTCTGAGCAGTTCTTC. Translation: CATSDSYRGSEQFF.

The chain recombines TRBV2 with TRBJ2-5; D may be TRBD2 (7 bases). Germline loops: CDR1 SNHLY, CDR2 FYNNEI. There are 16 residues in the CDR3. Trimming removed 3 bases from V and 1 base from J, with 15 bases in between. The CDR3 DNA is TGTGCCAGCAGTGAGGGGGGGCGTCACCTCCAAGAGACCCAGTACTTC. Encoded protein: CASSEGGRHLQETQYF.

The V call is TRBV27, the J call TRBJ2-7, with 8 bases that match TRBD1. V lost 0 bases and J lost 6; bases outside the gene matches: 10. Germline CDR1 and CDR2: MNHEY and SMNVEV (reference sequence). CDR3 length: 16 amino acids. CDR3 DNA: TGTGCCAGCAGTTTATCCTACGGGACAGGCAGAGGCGAGCAGTACTTC. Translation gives CASSLSYGTGRGEQYF.

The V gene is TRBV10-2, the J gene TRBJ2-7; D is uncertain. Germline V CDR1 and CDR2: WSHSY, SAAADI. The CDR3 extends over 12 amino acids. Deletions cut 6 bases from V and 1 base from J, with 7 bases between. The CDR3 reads CASRTPSYEQYF. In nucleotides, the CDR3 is TGCGCCAGCAGGACACCTTCCTACGAGCAGTACTTC.

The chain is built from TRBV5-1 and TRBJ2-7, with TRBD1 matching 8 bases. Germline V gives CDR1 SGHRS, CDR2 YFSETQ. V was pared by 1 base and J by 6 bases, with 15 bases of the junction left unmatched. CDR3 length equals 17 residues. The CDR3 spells CASSLSIRRTGLSEQYF. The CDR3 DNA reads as TGCGCCAGCAGCTTGTCCATTAGACGGACAGGGCTAAGCGAGCAGTACTTC.

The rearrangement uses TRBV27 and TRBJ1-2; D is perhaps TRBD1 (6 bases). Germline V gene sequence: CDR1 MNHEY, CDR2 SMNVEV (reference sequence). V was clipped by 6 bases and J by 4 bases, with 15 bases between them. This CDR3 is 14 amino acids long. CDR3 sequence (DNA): TGTGCCAGCAGACCAACAGGGTTGGGCTATGGCTACACCTTC. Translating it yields CASRPTGLGYGYTF.

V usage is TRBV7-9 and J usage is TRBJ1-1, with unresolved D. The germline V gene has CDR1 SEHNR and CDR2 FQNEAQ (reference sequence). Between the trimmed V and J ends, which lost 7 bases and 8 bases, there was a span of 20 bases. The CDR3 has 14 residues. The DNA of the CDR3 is TGTGCCAGCACCAAGGCGGGTTCCTCGGGAGAAGCTTTCTTT. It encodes CASTKAGSSGEAFF.

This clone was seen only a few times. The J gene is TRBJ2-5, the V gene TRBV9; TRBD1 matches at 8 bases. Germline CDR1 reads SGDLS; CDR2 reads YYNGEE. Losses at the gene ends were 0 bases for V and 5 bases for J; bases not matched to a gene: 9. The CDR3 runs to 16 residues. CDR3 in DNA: TGTGCCAGCAGCGTAGCTGGGACAGGTCTTGGGGAGACCCAGTACTTC. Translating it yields CASSVAGTGLGETQYF.

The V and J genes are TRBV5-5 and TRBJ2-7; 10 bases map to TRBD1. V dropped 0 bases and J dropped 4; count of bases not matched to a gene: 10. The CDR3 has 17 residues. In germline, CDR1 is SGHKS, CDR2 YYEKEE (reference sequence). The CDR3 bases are TGTGCCAGCAGCTTGGCTTTACCCTCGGGACAGGGGTACGAGCAGTACTTC. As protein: CASSLALPSGQGYEQYF. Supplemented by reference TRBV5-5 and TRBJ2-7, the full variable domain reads DAGVTQSPTHLIKTRGQQVTLRCSPISGHKSVSWYQQVLGQGPQFIFQYYEKEERGRGNFPDRFSARQFPNYSSELNVNALLLGDSALYLCASSLALPSGQGYEQYFGPGTRLTVT.